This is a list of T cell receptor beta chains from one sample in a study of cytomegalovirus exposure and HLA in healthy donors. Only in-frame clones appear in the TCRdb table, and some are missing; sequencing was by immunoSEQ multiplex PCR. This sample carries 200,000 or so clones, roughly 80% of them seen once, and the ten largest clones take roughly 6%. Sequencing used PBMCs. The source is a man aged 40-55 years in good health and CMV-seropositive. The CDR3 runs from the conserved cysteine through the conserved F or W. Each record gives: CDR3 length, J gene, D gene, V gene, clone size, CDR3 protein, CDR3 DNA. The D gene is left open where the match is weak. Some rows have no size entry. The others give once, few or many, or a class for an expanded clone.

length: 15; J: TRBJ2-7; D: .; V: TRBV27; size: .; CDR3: CASSLVRSDSYEQYF; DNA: TGTGCCAGCAGTTTGGTACGCAGCGACTCCTACGAGCAGTACTTC
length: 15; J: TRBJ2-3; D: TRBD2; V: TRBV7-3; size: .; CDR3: CASSPLAGGTDTQYF; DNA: TGTGCCAGCAGCCCCCTAGCGGGGGGCACAGATACGCAGTATTTT
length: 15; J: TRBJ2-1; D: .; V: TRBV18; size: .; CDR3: CASSPVSGGYNEQFF; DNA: TGTGCCAGCTCACCTGTCTCCGGAGGCTACAATGAGCAGTTCTTC
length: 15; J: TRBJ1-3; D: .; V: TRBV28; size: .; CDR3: CASTPQGGAGNTIYF; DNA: TGTGCCAGCACCCCCCAAGGGGGGGCTGGAAACACCATATATTTT
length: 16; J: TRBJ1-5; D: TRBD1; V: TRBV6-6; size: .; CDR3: CASSYGTGNSNQPQHF; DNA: TGTGCCAGCAGTTACGGGACAGGTAATAGCAATCAGCCCCAGCATTTT
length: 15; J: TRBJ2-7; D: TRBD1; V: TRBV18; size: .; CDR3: CASSSRTGASYEQYF; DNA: TGTGCCAGCTCATCGCGGACAGGGGCCTCCTACGAGCAGTACTTC
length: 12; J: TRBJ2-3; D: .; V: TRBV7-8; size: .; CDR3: CASSKAGDTQYF; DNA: TGTGCCAGCTCGAAGGCAGGGGATACGCAGTATTTT
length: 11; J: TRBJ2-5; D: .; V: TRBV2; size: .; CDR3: CASRSGETQYF; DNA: TGTGCCAGCAGGAGTGGAGAGACCCAGTACTTC
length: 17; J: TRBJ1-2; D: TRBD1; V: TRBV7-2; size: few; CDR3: CASSSDRNRDREWGYTF; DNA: TGTGCCAGCAGCTCCGACCGGAACCGGGACAGGGAATGGGGCTACACCTTC
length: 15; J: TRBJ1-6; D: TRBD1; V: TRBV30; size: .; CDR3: CAWSVGTGRNSPLHF; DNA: TGTGCCTGGAGTGTAGGGACAGGGAGGAATTCACCCCTCCACTTT
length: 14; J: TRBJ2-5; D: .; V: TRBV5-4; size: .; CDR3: CASSLVGARETQYF; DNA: TGTGCCAGCAGCTTGGTGGGGGCCCGGGAGACCCAGTACTTC
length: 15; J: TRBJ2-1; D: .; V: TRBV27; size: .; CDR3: CASFPGSRVPNEQFF; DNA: TGTGCCAGCTTCCCCGGGTCGCGGGTACCGAATGAGCAGTTCTTC
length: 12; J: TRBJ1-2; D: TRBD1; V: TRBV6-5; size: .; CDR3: CASGQGPYGYTF; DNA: TGTGCCAGCGGACAGGGCCCCTATGGCTACACCTTC
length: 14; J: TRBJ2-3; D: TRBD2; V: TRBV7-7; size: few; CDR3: CASSSGLATDTQYF; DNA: TGTGCTAGCAGCTCCGGACTAGCGACAGATACGCAGTATTTT
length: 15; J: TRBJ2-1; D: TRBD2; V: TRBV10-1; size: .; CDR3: CASSDLRGAYNEQFF; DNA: TGCGCCAGCAGTGACCTGCGGGGGGCCTACAATGAGCAGTTCTTC
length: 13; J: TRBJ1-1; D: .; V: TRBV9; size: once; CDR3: CASNQGMNTEAFF; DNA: TGTGCCAGCAACCAGGGGATGAACACTGAAGCTTTCTTT
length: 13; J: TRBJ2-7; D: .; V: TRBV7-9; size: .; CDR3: CASRWTQGGEQYF; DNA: TGTGCCAGCAGATGGACCCAGGGTGGGGAGCAGTACTTC
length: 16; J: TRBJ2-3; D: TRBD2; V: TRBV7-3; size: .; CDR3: CASSPGTSGATDTQYF; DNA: TGTGCCAGCAGCCCCGGGACTAGCGGGGCTACAGATACGCAGTATTTT
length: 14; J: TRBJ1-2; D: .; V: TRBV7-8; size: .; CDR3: CASSLLPGAYGYTF; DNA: TGTGCCAGCAGCTTATTGCCAGGGGCCTATGGCTACACCTTC
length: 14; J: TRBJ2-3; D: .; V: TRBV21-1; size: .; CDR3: CASRVQGRTDTQYF; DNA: TGTGCCAGCAGAGTGCAGGGTCGCACAGATACGCAGTATTTT
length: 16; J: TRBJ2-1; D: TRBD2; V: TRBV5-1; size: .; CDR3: CASSLGLAGFYNEQFF; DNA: TGCGCCAGCAGCTTGGGGTTAGCGGGGTTTTACAATGAGCAGTTCTTC
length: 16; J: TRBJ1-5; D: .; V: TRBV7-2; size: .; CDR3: CASSLGGRTRVQPQHF; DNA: TGTGCCAGCAGCTTAGGAGGCAGGACAAGGGTACAGCCCCAGCATTTT
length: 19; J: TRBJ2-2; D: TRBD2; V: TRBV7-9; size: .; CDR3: CASSLFMGRGTEPTGELFF; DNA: TGTGCCAGCAGCTTATTTATGGGGAGGGGAACGGAACCCACCGGGGAGCTGTTTTTT
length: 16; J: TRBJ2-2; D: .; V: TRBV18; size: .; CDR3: CASSPLSTMAGGELFF; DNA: TGTGCCAGCTCACCACTCTCCACGATGGCGGGTGGTGAGCTGTTTTTT
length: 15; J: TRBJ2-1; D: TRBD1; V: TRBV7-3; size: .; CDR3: CASSLQRGRDNEQFF; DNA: TGTGCCAGCAGCTTACAGAGGGGGCGAGACAATGAGCAGTTCTTC
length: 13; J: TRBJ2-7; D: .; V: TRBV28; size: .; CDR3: CATLGSYSYEQYF; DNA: TGTGCCACCCTGGGGAGTTACTCCTACGAGCAGTACTTC
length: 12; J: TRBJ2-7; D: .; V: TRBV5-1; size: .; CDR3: CASRSGFYEQYF; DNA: TGCGCCAGCAGATCGGGATTCTACGAGCAGTACTTC
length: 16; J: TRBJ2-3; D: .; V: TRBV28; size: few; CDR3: CASSQPRGELTDTQYF; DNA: TGTGCCAGCAGTCAGCCACGAGGAGAGCTCACAGATACGCAGTATTTT
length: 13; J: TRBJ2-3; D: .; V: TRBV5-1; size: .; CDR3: CASSSVLTDTQYF; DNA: TGCGCCAGCAGCTCAGTTCTTACAGATACGCAGTATTTT
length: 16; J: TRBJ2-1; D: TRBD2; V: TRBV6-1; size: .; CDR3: CASSDPLAGGLYEQFF; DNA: TGTGCCAGCAGTGACCCGCTAGCGGGGGGGCTCTATGAGCAGTTCTTC
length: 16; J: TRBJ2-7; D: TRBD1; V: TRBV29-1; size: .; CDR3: CSATPAGTGGAYEQYF; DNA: TGCAGCGCAACTCCAGCCGGGACAGGGGGCGCCTACGAGCAGTACTTC
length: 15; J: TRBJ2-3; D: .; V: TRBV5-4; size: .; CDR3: CASSLGPRNTDTQYF; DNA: TGTGCCAGCAGCTTGGGCCCGCGGAACACAGATACGCAGTATTTT
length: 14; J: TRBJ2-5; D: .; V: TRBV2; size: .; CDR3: CASSDSRIGGTQYF; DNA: TGTGCCAGCAGTGACTCACGGATCGGAGGGACCCAGTACTTC
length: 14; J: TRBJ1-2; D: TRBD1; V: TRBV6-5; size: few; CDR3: CASSRDRPNYGYTF; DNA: TGTGCCAGCAGTCGGGACAGGCCGAACTATGGCTACACCTTC
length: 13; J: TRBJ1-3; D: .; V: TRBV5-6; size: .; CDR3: CASSPTWGNTIYF; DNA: TGTGCCAGCAGCCCGACTTGGGGAAACACCATATATTTT
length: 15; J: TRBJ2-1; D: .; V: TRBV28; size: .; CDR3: CASSPHVGGTDEQFF; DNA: TGTGCCAGCAGTCCCCACGTCGGGGGTACGGATGAGCAGTTCTTC
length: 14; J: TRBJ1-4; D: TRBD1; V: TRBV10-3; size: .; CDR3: CAISETGGGEKLFF; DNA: TGTGCCATCAGTGAGACAGGGGGAGGTGAAAAACTGTTTTTT
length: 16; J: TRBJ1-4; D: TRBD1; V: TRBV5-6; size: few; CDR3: CASSSTDRVLLGGCIF; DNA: TGTGCCAGCAGCTCGACCGACAGGGTTCTTCTGGGTGGGTGTATTTTT
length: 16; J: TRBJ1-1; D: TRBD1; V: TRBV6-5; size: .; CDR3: CASSSLRQGMNTEAFF; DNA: TGTGCCAGCAGTTCCCTTCGACAGGGCATGAACACTGAAGCTTTCTTT
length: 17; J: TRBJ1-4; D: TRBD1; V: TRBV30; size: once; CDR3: CAWSVTRGHPTNEKLFF; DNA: TGTGCCTGGAGTGTAACCAGGGGGCACCCCACTAATGAAAAACTGTTTTTT
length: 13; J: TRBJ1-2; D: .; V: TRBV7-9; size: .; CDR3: CASSFMVTAGYTF; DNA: TGTGCCAGCAGCTTTATGGTGACAGCCGGCTACACCTTC
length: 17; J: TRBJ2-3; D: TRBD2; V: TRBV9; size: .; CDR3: CASSSDLAGKSTDTQYF; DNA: TGTGCCAGCAGCTCTGATTTAGCGGGGAAGAGCACAGATACGCAGTATTTT
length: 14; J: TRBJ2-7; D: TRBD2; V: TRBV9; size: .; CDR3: CASNVAGGFYEQYF; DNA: TGTGCCAGCAACGTAGCGGGGGGTTTCTACGAGCAGTACTTC
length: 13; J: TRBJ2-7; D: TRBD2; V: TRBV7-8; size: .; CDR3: CASSPSGGYEQYF; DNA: TGTGCCAGCAGCCCTAGCGGGGGCTACGAGCAGTACTTC
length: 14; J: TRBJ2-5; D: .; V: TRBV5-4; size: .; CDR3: CASSPTFGGGTQYF; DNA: TGTGCCAGCAGCCCTACATTTGGGGGCGGGACCCAGTACTTC
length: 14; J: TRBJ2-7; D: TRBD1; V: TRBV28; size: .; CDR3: CASYRWGQAYEQYF; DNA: TGTGCCAGCTACCGTTGGGGACAGGCCTACGAGCAGTACTTC
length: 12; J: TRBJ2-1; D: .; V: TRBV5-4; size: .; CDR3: CASSLVVNEQFF; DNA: TGTGCCAGCAGCTTGGTTGTAAATGAGCAGTTCTTC
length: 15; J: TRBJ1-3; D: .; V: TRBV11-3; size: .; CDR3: CASSLSPAPGNTIYF; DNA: TGTGCCAGCAGCTTATCCCCTGCGCCCGGAAACACCATATATTTT
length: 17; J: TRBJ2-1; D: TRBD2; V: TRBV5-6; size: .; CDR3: CASSWGVLAGSYNEQFF; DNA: TGTGCCAGCAGCTGGGGGGTCCTAGCGGGGTCTTACAATGAGCAGTTCTTC
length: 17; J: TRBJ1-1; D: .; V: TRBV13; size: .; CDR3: CASSYRGGARVNTEAFF; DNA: TGTGCCAGCAGCTATCGAGGAGGGGCGCGGGTGAACACTGAAGCTTTCTTT
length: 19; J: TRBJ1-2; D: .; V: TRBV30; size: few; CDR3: CAWSEAIQTGHTFDYGYTF; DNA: TGTGCCTGGAGTGAGGCAATCCAGACGGGACACACATTCGACTATGGCTACACCTTC
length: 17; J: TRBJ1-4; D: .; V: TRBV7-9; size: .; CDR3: CASSLVGGASRIEKLFF; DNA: TGTGCCAGCAGCTTAGTCGGCGGAGCCTCACGGATTGAAAAACTGTTTTTT
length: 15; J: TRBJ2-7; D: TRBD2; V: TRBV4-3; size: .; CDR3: CASSPTSGGSYEQYF; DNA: TGCGCCAGCAGCCCGACTAGCGGGGGTTCTTACGAGCAGTACTTC
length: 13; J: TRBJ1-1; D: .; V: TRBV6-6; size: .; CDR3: CASSYSTSPQAFF; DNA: TGTGCCAGCAGTTACTCTACAAGTCCTCAAGCTTTCTTT
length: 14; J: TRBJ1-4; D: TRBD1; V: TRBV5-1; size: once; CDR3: CASSLGTVREKLFF; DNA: TGCGCCAGCAGCTTAGGGACAGTTCGAGAAAAACTGTTTTTT
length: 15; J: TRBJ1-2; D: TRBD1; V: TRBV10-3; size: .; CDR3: CAISVPGQGAYDYTF; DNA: TGTGCCATCAGTGTCCCCGGACAGGGGGCATATGACTACACCTTC